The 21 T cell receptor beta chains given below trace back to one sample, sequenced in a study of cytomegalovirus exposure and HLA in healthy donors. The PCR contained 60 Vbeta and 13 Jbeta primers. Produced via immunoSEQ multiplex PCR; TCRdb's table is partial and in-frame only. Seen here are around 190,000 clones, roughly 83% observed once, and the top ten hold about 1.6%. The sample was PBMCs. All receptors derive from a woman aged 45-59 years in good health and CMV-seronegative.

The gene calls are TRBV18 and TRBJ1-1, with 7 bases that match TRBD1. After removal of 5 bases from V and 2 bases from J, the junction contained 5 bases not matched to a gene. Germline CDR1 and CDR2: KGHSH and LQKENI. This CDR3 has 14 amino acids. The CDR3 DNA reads TGTGCCAGCTCAAGCAGGGGGTATAACACTGAAGCTTTCTTT. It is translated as CASSSRGYNTEAFF.

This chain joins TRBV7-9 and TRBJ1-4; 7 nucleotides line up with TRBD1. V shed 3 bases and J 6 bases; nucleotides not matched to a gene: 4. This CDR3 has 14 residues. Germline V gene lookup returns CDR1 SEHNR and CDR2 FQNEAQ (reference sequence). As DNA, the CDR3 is TGTGCCAGCAGCTTGCGGGACAGTCATGAAAAACTGTTTTTT. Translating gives CASSLRDSHEKLFF.

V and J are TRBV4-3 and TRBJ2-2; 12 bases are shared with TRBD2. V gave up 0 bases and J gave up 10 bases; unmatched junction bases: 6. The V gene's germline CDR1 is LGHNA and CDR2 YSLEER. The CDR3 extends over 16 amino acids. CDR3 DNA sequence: TGCGCCAGCAGCCAAGATGGGCTAGCGGGAGGGGTGGAGCTGTTTTTT. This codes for CASSQDGLAGGVELFF.

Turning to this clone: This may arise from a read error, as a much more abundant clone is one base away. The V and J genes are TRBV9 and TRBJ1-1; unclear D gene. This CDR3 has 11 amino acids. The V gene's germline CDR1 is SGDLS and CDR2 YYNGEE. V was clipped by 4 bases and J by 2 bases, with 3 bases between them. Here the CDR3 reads CASSSNTEAFF. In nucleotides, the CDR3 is TGTGCCAGCAGCTCTAACACTGAAGCTTTCTTT.

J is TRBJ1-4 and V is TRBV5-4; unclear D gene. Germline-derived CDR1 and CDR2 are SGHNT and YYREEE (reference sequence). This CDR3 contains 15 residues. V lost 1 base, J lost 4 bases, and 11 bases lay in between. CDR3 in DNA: TGTGCCAGCAGCTTGTCGGGGAAAAATAATGAAAAACTGTTTTTT. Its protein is CASSLSGKNNEKLFF.

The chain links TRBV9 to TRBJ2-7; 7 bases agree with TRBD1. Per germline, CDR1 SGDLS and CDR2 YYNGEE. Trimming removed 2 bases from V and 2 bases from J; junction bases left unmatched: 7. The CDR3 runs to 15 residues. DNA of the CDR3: TGTGCCAGCAGCGTGGACCGGGACAGTACCTACGAGCAGTACTTC. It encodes CASSVDRDSTYEQYF. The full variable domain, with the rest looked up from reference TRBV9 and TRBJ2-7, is DSGVTQTPKHLITATGQRVTLRCSPRSGDLSVYWYQQSLDQGLQFLIQYYNGEERAKGNILERFSAQQFPDLHSELNLSSLELGDSALYFCASSVDRDSTYEQYFGPGTRLTVT.

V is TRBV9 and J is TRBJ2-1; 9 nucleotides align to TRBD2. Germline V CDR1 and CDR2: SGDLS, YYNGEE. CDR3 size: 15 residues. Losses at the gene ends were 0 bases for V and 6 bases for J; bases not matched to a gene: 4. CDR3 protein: CASSVVSGRFNEQFF. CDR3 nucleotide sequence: TGTGCCAGCAGCGTAGTAAGCGGGAGGTTCAATGAGCAGTTCTTC.

Here the CDR3 reads CASSPSLAGGIAKNIQYF. In DNA, the CDR3 is TGTGCCAGCAGTCCCTCCTTAGCGGGGGGTATAGCCAAAAACATTCAGTACTTC. This rearrangement joins TRBV27 to TRBJ2-4, with 10 positions matching TRBD2. Germline V CDR1 and CDR2: MNHEY, SMNVEV (reference sequence). J was trimmed by 0 bases and V by 5 bases; bases with no gene match: 10. The CDR3 is 18 amino acids.

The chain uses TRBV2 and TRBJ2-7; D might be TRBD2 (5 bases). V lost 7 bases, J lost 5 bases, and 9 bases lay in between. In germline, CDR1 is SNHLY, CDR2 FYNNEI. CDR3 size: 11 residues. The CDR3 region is CASIRTHEQYF. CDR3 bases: TGTGCCAGCATTCGGACTCACGAGCAGTACTTC.

The CDR3: CASSMGSGGGGQPQHF. The CDR3 DNA sequence: TGTGCCAGTAGTATGGGATCAGGGGGCGGTGGACAGCCCCAGCATTTT. The rearrangement links TRBV19 to TRBJ1-5, with 8 positions matching TRBD1. CDR3 size: 16 residues. Germline loops: CDR1 LNHDA, CDR2 SQIVND (reference sequence). The junction had 11 bases not matched to a gene; V was cut back by 3 bases and J by 7 bases.

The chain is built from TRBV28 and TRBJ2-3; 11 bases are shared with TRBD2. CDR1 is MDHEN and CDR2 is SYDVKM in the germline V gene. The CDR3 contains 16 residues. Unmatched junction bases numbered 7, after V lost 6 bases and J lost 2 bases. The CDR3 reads CASSPQTSGVTDTQYF. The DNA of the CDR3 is TGTGCCAGCAGCCCCCAGACTAGCGGGGTCACAGATACGCAGTATTTT. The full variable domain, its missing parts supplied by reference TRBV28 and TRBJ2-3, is DVKVTQSSRYLVKRTGEKVFLECVQDMDHENMFWYRQDPGLGLRLIYFSYDVKMKEKGDIPEGYSVSREKKERFSLILESASTNQTSMYLCASSPQTSGVTDTQYFGPGTRLTVL.

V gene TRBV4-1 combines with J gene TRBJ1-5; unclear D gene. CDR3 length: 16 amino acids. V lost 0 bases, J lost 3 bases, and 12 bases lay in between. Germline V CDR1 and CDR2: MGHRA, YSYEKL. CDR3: CASSQEAVRDNQPQHF. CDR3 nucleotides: TGCGCCAGCAGCCAAGAAGCGGTCCGGGACAATCAGCCCCAGCATTTT.

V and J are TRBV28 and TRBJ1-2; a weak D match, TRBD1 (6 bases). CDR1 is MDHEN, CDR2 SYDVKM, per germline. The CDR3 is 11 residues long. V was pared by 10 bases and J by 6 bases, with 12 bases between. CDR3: CATQGNDGYTF. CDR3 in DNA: TGTGCCACCCAGGGGAACGATGGCTACACCTTC.

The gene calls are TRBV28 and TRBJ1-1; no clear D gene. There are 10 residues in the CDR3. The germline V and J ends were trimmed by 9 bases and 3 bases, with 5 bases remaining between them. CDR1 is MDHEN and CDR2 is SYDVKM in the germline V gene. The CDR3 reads CASYDTEAFF. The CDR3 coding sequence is TGTGCCAGTTATGACACTGAAGCTTTCTTT.

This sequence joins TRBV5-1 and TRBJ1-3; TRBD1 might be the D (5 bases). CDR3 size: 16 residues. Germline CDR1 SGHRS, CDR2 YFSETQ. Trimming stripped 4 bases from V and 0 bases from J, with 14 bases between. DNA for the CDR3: TGCGCCAGCAGCCACCATCAAGGGGCCTCTGGAAACACCATATATTTT. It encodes CASSHHQGASGNTIYF.

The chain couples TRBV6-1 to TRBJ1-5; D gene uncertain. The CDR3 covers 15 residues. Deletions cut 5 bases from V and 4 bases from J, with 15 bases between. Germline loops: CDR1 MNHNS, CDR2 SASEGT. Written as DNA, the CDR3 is TGTGCCAGCAGTAATACAAGAACCTCAAATCAGCCCCAGCATTTT. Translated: CASSNTRTSNQPQHF.

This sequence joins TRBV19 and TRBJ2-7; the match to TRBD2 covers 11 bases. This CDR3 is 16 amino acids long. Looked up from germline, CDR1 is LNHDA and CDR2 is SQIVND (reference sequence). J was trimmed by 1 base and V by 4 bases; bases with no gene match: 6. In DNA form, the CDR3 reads TGTGCCAGTAGTACCTTTGGGACTAGCGGATCCTACGAGCAGTACTTC. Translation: CASSTFGTSGSYEQYF.

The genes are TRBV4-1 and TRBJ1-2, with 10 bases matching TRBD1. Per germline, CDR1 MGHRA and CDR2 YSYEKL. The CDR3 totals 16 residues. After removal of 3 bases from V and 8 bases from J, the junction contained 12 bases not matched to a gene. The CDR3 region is CASSHQQGTGAKGYTF. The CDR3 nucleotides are TGCGCCAGCAGCCATCAACAGGGGACAGGGGCTAAGGGCTACACCTTC.

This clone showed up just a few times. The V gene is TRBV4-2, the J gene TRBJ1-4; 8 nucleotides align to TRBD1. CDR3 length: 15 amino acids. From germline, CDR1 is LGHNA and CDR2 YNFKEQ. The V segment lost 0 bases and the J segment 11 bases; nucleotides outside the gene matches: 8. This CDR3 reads CASSQDWTGWGKLFF. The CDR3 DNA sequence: TGTGCCAGCAGCCAAGATTGGACAGGGTGGGGGAAACTGTTTTTT.

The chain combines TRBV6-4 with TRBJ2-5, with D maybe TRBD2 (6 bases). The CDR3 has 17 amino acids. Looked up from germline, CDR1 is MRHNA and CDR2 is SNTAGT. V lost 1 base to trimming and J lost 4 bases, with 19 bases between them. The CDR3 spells CASSDWTIPPTGETQYF. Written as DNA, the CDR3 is TGTGCCAGCAGTGACTGGACTATCCCCCCCACTGGAGAGACCCAGTACTTC.

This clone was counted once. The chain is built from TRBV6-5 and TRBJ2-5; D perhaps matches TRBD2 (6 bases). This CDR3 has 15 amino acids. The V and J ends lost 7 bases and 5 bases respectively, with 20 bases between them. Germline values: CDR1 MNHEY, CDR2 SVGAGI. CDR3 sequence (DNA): TGTGCCAGCAAAGACCGGGGCAGGGCGGGGGAGACCCAGTACTTC. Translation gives CASKDRGRAGETQYF.